This entry features one TCR beta chain sequence. Its antigen remains unknown. Per the germline V gene, CDR1 is SGHTA and CDR2 is FQGTGA. This CDR3 spans 14 amino acids. V lost 3 bases to trimming and J lost 5 bases, with 13 bases between them. Generated by immunoSEQ multiplex PCR, the TCRdb table keeps only in-frame clones and is missing some. The table includes under 150,000 clones, roughly 91% detected once. These data belong to a study of T cell responses to AZD1222 COVID-19 vaccine. Study at large: Samples with a second dose at about 4 or about 12 weeks were pooled together.

Broader study findings: It was only a handful of AZD1222 recipients who were seropositive at baseline.

The material was peripheral blood, obtained on day 0 of AZD1222 vaccination. The TCR originated in an adult in good health. The genes are TRBV7-3 and TRBJ1-1; TRBD1 might be the D (5 bases). CDR3 protein: CASSLGLEGTEAFF. CDR3 bases: TGTGCCAGCAGCTTGGGACTCGAGGGTACTGAAGCTTTCTTT.